Here is one TCR beta chain with its context. What it binds is unknown. Data came from immunoSEQ multiplex PCR; TCRdb stores just in-frame clones and leaves some out. The profile covers about 96,000 clones, with 80% to 90% appearing a single time and 1.5% to 2% taken by the ten largest. This entry is derived from a study of T cell responses to AZD1222 COVID-19 vaccine. General study results and limits: Distributed over spike, vaccine-associated CD4 TCRs predominated at 160-218 and 743-854. It was only after the peak T cell response that any repertoires were sampled. The study reported that nearly half of spike-specific TCRs target unmutated variant regions. Two AZD1222 administrations were followed by greater Spike-specific TCR breadth and depth.

The sequencing used peripheral blood, collected on day 0 of AZD1222 vaccination. This sequence originates from an adult in good health.

Written as DNA, the CDR3 is TGTGCCAGCAGCGCCGATTATGGCTACACCTTC. Translated, it gives CASSADYGYTF. This sequence joins TRBV9 and TRBJ1-2; no reliable D call. Trimming took 3 bases from V and 5 from J, leaving 5 bases between them. The CDR3 runs to 11 residues. CDR1 SGDLS and CDR2 YYNGEE come from the germline V gene.